This T cell receptor beta chain was identified in a study of PD-1 blockade in classical Hodgkin lymphoma. Study results and limitations: Complete responders possessed baseline diversity comparable to newly diagnosed patients. Initiation of nivolumab under 1 year after ASCT led to exclusion of patients. Why the repertoires differ is still unclear, perhaps disease activity or prior therapy.

The assay was immunoSEQ multiplex PCR, and TCRdb's table has in-frame clones only and misses some. The sample carries about 53,000 clones, over 70% recorded once. Every one of the patients relapsed after autologous stem cell transplantation (brentuximab vedotin exposure was variable). As to this clone: Its antigen is still unknown.

The CDR3 consists of 14 residues. The V gene lost 0 bases and the J gene lost 4 bases, with 10 bases spanning the gap. Per the germline V gene, CDR1 is LNHNV and CDR2 is YYDKDF (reference sequence). The V gene is TRBV15, the J gene TRBJ2-7, with D perhaps matching TRBD2 (5 bases). The material sequenced was peripheral blood mononuclear cells (PBMCs), taken at baseline. This clonotype was sampled from a human donor with classical Hodgkin lymphoma. CDR3 DNA: TGTGCCACCAGCAGAGATCGGGGTACGTACGAGCAGTACTTC. Translated, it gives CATSRDRGTYEQYF.